This TCR beta chain was observed in a study of cytomegalovirus exposure and HLA in healthy donors. Whole-study results and caveats: TCR beta sequences reportedly predicted the HLA-A and HLA-B alleles of most subjects accurately. A missense DCLRE1C variant was associated with V- and J-gene trimming of TCR beta chains in a later analysis, and an independent cohort replicated the association. In vitro testing confirmed a few CMV-associated chains as specific for CMV antigens.

Looked up from germline, CDR1 is LNHNV and CDR2 is YYDKDF (reference sequence). Trimming at V came to 2 bases and at J to 5 bases, leaving 8 bases not matched to a gene. CDR3 length: 16 amino acids. In this sample, this clone turned up a few times. What it recognizes is unknown. PCR primers comprised 60 Vbeta and 13 Jbeta primers. TCRdb's table, derived via immunoSEQ multiplex PCR, lists solely in-frame clones and lacks some. This table has about 200,000 clones, about 75% appearing once. The V gene is TRBV15, the J gene TRBJ1-4; TRBD1 aligns across 7 bases. This sequence originates from a man aged 18-30 years in good health and CMV-seronegative. The sample consisted of PBMCs. This CDR3 reads CATSRIIQGKNEKLFF. The CDR3 region has the DNA TGTGCCACCAGCAGAATCATACAGGGGAAAAATGAAAAACTGTTTTTT.